The 10 T cell receptor beta chains below all came from one sample that was sequenced in a study of CD8+CD57+ T cells in acquired aplastic anemia. Patients sequenced had flow cytometry evidence of CD8+CD57+ cell expansion. TCR beta VDJ and CDR3 profiles were obtained from a genomic DNA template. Using its own MiXCR run on the reads, TCRdb lists one record per CDR3 protein. The table lists around 500,000 distinct CDR3 sequences, roughly 34% of them singletons. Sequenced input: sorted CD4+, CD8+, or CD8+CD57+ T cells (not recorded which) from PBMCs. These receptors were collected from a human donor with aplastic anemia.

The V and J genes are TRBV30 and TRBJ1-2; D is undetermined. CDR3 length: 12 residues. The germline V and J ends were trimmed by 2 bases and 4 bases, with 8 bases remaining between them. CDR1 GTSNPN and CDR2 SVGIG come from the germline V gene (reference sequence). In DNA form, the CDR3 reads TGTGCCTGGAGTCGGGTTGGCTATGGCTACACCTTC. It translates to CAWSRVGYGYTF.

This chain connects TRBV4-1 to TRBJ2-7; D is unresolved. Germline V CDR1 and CDR2: MGHRA, YSYEKL. V lost 0 bases, J lost 4 bases, and 13 bases lay in between. CDR3 length: 15 residues. The CDR3 spells CASSQDLQVPYEQYF. For the CDR3, the DNA is TGCGCCAGCAGCCAAGACTTGCAGGTACCTTACGAGCAGTACTTC.

The sample holds many counts of this clonotype. The V gene is TRBV20-1, the J gene TRBJ1-2; a weak D match, TRBD1 (5 bases). V lost 4 bases to trimming and J lost 4 bases, with 10 bases between them. Germline-derived CDR1 and CDR2 are DFQATT and SNEGSKA (reference sequence). The length of the CDR3 is 12 residues. CDR3 in DNA: TGCAGTGCTAACACGGGGGGCTATGGCTACACCTTC. It translates to CSANTGGYGYTF.

This chain connects TRBV7-2 to TRBJ2-7, with 8 nucleotides matching TRBD1. The germline V gene encodes CDR1 SGHTA and CDR2 FQGNSA. The V gene end was trimmed by 3 bases and the J gene end by 6 bases; junction bases not matched to a gene: 10. This CDR3 region has 15 residues. CDR3 loop: CASSFKPGGPGEQYF. DNA for the CDR3: TGTGCCAGCAGCTTTAAGCCAGGGGGCCCAGGCGAGCAGTACTTC.

This clonotype was counted a single time. V gene TRBV10-3 combines with J gene TRBJ1-2, with D maybe TRBD1 (5 bases). Looked up from germline, CDR1 is ENHRY and CDR2 is SYGVKD. This CDR3 is built from 12 residues. This chain's CDR3 is CARGGHADGYTF. The CDR3 DNA follows: TGTGCTAGAGGAGGACACGCAGATGGCTACACCTTC.

The chain recombines TRBV7-3 with TRBJ1-1, with a weak D call TRBD1 (6 bases). Germline-derived CDR1 and CDR2 are SGHTA and FQGTGA. The CDR3 is 15 amino acids. V was pared by 5 bases and J by 4 bases, with 17 bases between. This CDR3 reads CASSPGGRSSTEAFF. In DNA, the CDR3 is TGTGCCAGCAGCCCGGGGGGCAGGTCGAGCACTGAAGCTTTCTTT.

The chain combines TRBV5-4 with TRBJ1-5; 9 bases match TRBD1. Germline V gene sequence: CDR1 SGHNT, CDR2 YYREEE (reference sequence). V dropped 8 bases and J dropped 7; count of bases not matched to a gene: 13. The CDR3 totals 15 residues. The CDR3 DNA follows: TGTGCCAGTAGGACAGGGGCCAGGGGGATACAGCCCCAGCATTTT. It is translated as CASRTGARGIQPQHF.

The gene calls are TRBV5-1 and TRBJ1-1; tentative D call: TRBD1 (6 bases). Germline CDR1 reads SGHRS; CDR2 reads YFSETQ. Trimming took 1 base from V and 5 from J, leaving 15 bases between them. The CDR3 totals 15 residues. CDR3 DNA sequence: TGCGCCAGCAGCTTGACTGGGGGCGCAGAAACTGAAGCTTTCTTT. Amino acid sequence: CASSLTGGAETEAFF.

This clonotype showed up just a few times. A much larger clone sits a single nucleotide away, making a read error possible. The chain joins TRBV7-9 to TRBJ1-5, with D perhaps matching TRBD1 (5 bases). The germline V gene encodes CDR1 SEHNR and CDR2 FQNEAQ (reference sequence). The CDR3 consists of 13 residues. The CDR3 is CAGSSQVNQPQHF. As DNA, the CDR3 is TGTGCCGGCAGCTCACAGGTAAATCAGCCCCAGCATTTT.

Ten or more counts support this clonotype. This chain links TRBV5-1 with TRBJ2-7, with D tentatively TRBD2 (6 bases). This CDR3 comprises 15 residues. V gave up 4 bases and J gave up 3 bases, with 17 bases separating them. Per germline, CDR1 SGHRS and CDR2 YFSETQ. CDR3 loop: CASSRTGGRYYEQYF. The CDR3 DNA is TGCGCCAGCAGCAGGACCGGAGGGAGGTACTACGAGCAGTACTTC.